This is a list of T cell receptor beta chains from one sample in a study of human T cells and chemical hapten exposure. TCRdb independently ran MiXCR on the RACE reads; one entry per CDR3 protein. This sample has roughly 90,000 distinct CDR3 sequences, with around 10% found just once. Material: whole blood, obtained in connection with sensitization to the hapten diphenylcyclopropenone (DPC). These receptors were taken from a woman in her thirties or forties with alopecia areata. Some clones in this sample may be carry-over from other donors' samples. CDR3s include the opening cysteine and the closing phenylalanine or tryptophan.

v_gene: TRBV4-1; j_gene: TRBJ2-3; CDR3aa: CASSQDIGTDTQYF
v_gene: TRBV28; j_gene: TRBJ1-2; CDR3aa: CASSLSRGGRYGYTF
v_gene: TRBV21-1; j_gene: TRBJ1-6; CDR3aa: CASTRQGAPSTNSPLHF
v_gene: TRBV10-3; j_gene: TRBJ2-1; CDR3aa: CAISGSGGLRGEQFF
v_gene: TRBV20-1; j_gene: TRBJ2-7; CDR3aa: CSARGWNEQYF
v_gene: TRBV2; j_gene: TRBJ1-5; CDR3aa: CASSEVPVTPNQPQHF
v_gene: TRBV6-2/TRBV6-3; j_gene: TRBJ2-5; CDR3aa: CASSWGITKETQYF
v_gene: TRBV6-5; j_gene: TRBJ2-7; CDR3aa: CASSPTRTGTAYEQYF
v_gene: TRBV7-9; j_gene: TRBJ1-2; CDR3aa: CASSHIYGYTF
v_gene: TRBV7-2; j_gene: TRBJ2-4; CDR3aa: CASSLSSGAYLGNIQYF
v_gene: TRBV12-3/TRBV12-4; j_gene: TRBJ1-1; CDR3aa: CASRPREGSEAFF
v_gene: TRBV27; j_gene: TRBJ1-6; CDR3aa: CASSQTGANSPLHF
v_gene: TRBV6-1; j_gene: TRBJ2-7; CDR3aa: CASHHTGLYEQYF
v_gene: TRBV9; j_gene: TRBJ1-1; CDR3aa: CASSVGTGGFWSEAFF
v_gene: TRBV6-5; j_gene: TRBJ1-5; CDR3aa: CGLTGRNQPQHF
v_gene: TRBV7-9; j_gene: TRBJ1-6; CDR3aa: CASSLSPGIVFNSPLHF
v_gene: TRBV12-3/TRBV12-4; j_gene: TRBJ1-5; CDR3aa: CASSPPRSINQPQHF
v_gene: TRBV20-1; j_gene: TRBJ2-5; CDR3aa: CGKTGGGQETQYF
v_gene: TRBV20-1; j_gene: TRBJ1-2; CDR3aa: CSATGVSYGYTF
v_gene: TRBV20-1; j_gene: TRBJ2-5; CDR3aa: CNLLGQGAGETQYF
v_gene: TRBV6-2/TRBV6-3; j_gene: TRBJ1-5; CDR3aa: CASSWDGGFNQPQHF
v_gene: TRBV28; j_gene: TRBJ1-4; CDR3aa: CASTFRRGTNEKLFF
v_gene: TRBV28; j_gene: TRBJ1-2; CDR3aa: CATTTDLYGYTF
v_gene: TRBV7-2; j_gene: TRBJ2-3; CDR3aa: CASSFQAGADTQYF
v_gene: TRBV7-9; j_gene: TRBJ2-1; CDR3aa: CASGLAVSYNEQFF
v_gene: TRBV27; j_gene: TRBJ2-5; CDR3aa: CASSLGTARETQYF
v_gene: TRBV25-1; j_gene: TRBJ2-7; CDR3aa: CASSGDGTASYEQYF
v_gene: TRBV18; j_gene: TRBJ1-5; CDR3aa: CASSPPNSPNQPQHF
v_gene: TRBV2; j_gene: TRBJ1-4; CDR3aa: CASSEAGTVLEKLFF
v_gene: TRBV29-1; j_gene: TRBJ2-5; CDR3aa: CSVDVGDRSFDETQYF
v_gene: TRBV5-6; j_gene: TRBJ1-1; CDR3aa: CASSSGSGEAFF
v_gene: TRBV7-8; j_gene: TRBJ2-1; CDR3aa: CASSQASVLRVAGSDEQFF
v_gene: TRBV27; j_gene: TRBJ2-7; CDR3aa: CASGEYEQYF
v_gene: TRBV7-2; j_gene: TRBJ2-3; CDR3aa: CASSRPGRTSGEDTQYF
v_gene: TRBV27; j_gene: TRBJ1-1; CDR3aa: CASSLGAGTMNTEAFF
v_gene: TRBV5-4; j_gene: TRBJ1-1; CDR3aa: CASSFVRGTEVFF
v_gene: TRBV4-1; j_gene: TRBJ1-3; CDR3aa: CASSQAAARLGDTIYF
v_gene: TRBV12-3/TRBV12-4; j_gene: TRBJ1-2; CDR3aa: CAGSLSPLTAVYGYTF
v_gene: TRBV13; j_gene: TRBJ2-1; CDR3aa: CASSLTVLGRNEQFF
v_gene: TRBV5-6; j_gene: TRBJ2-3; CDR3aa: CASSLGVTSGSTDTQYF
v_gene: TRBV7-2; j_gene: TRBJ2-3; CDR3aa: CASSLALTGTDTQYF
v_gene: TRBV7-2; j_gene: TRBJ2-7; CDR3aa: CASSFSRGSSYEQYF
v_gene: TRBV6-6; j_gene: TRBJ1-3; CDR3aa: CASTPTTGSSGNTIYF
v_gene: TRBV7-2; j_gene: TRBJ2-3; CDR3aa: CASSSGLAGGLDTQYF
v_gene: TRBV12-3/TRBV12-4; j_gene: TRBJ1-1; CDR3aa: CASTLGRGLLDTEAFF